The T cell receptor (beta chain) under discussion was sequenced for a study of Graves' ophthalmopathy and Graves' hyperthyroidism. In germline, CDR1 is LNHDA, CDR2 SQIVND (reference sequence). The CDR3 extends over 13 amino acids. The junction had 3 bases not matched to a gene; V was cut back by 0 bases and J by 8 bases. This clonotype has a count of ten or more. RNA transcripts provided the template for amplifying TCR beta CDR3 regions. HTBI primers were employed in first-round RT-PCR, then a second-round multiplex PCR followed. From the multiplex PCR reads, TCRdb called clonotypes with MiXCR, one entry per CDR3 protein. The sample lists roughly 400,000 distinct CDR3 sequences, roughly a sixth occurring once. Hyperthyroidism cases were recent diagnoses of under 2 months' duration in people aged 18 to 65.

Sequencing was done on a sample of peripheral blood. The TCR originated in an adult woman with stable Graves' hyperthyroidism. The V and J genes are TRBV19 and TRBJ1-2; 7 positions agree with TRBD1. The CDR3 region is CASSIDRTGGYTF. DNA for the CDR3: TGTGCCAGTAGTATAGACAGGACAGGAGGCTACACCTTC.